This T cell receptor (beta chain) emerged from a study of CD8 T cells in Susac syndrome. Overall study results and limits: As the study acknowledged, the number of individuals who were part of its TCR sequencing and HLA analysis was relatively small.

Treatment-naive patients with stable or active relapsing-remitting disease were the multiple sclerosis controls. With respect to this clonotype: What it binds is not known. Being one base from a much bigger clone, this may be a read error.

Per germline, CDR1 SEHNR and CDR2 FQNEAQ (reference sequence). Trimming took 5 bases from V and 0 from J, leaving 3 bases between them. The CDR3 sequence is 12 residues long. RNA was extracted with the RNeasy kit, and a quantity of roughly 0.5 to 1 ug was reverse transcribed using random hexamers. Coverage of TCR beta CDR3 amplification by immunoSEQ multiplex PCR extended to 54 Vbeta and 13 Jbeta. TCRdb redid the calling of the immunoSEQ multiplex PCR reads with MiXCR, one entry per CDR3 protein. The sample has 150,000 or so distinct CDR3 sequences, about 94% seen once. Material: CD8+ T cells from PBMCs. The TCR originated in a human donor with multiple sclerosis. The chain carries TRBV7-9 and TRBJ2-3, with D uncertain. The CDR3 protein is CASSQSTDTQYF. The CDR3 DNA follows: TGTGCCAGCAGCCAAAGCACAGATACGCAGTATTTT.